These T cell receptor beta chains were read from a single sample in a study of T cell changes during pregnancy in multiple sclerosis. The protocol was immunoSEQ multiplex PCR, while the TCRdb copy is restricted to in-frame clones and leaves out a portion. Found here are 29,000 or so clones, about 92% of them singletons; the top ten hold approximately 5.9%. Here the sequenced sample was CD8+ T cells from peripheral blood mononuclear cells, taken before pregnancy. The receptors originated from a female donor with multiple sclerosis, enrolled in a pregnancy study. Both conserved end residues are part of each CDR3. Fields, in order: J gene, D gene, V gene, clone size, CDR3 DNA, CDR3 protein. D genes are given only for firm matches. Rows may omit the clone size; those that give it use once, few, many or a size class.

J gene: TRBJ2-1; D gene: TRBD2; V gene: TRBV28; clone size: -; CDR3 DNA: TGTGCCAGCAGTTTATCGGCGGGAGGGACCTACAATGAGCAGTTCTTC; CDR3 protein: CASSLSAGGTYNEQFF
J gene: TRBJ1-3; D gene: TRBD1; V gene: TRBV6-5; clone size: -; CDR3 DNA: TGTGCCAGCAGTGGGGACAGTGGAAACACCATATATTTT; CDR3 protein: CASSGDSGNTIYF
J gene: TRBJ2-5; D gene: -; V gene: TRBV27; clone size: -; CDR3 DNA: TGTGCCAGCAGTTTAAATCCACCGGCGGCCCAGTACTTC; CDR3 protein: CASSLNPPAAQYF
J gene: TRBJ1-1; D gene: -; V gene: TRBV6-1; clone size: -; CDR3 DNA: TGTGCCAGCACTCAGGGGCCCTTTCCCCTAGCTTTCTTT; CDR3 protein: CASTQGPFPLAFF
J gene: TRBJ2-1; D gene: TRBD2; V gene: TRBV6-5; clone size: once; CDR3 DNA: TGTGCCAGCAGTATAGCGGGAGCTAACCTCGATGAGCAGTTCTTC; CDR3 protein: CASSIAGANLDEQFF
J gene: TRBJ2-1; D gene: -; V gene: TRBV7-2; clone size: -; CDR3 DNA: TGTGCCAGCAGCAATCCACGTGACAGAAGCTCCTACAATGAGCAGTTCTTC; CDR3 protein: CASSNPRDRSSYNEQFF
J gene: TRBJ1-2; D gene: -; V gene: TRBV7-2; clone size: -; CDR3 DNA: TGTGCCAGCAGCGACGGGAACTATGGCTACACCTTC; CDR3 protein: CASSDGNYGYTF
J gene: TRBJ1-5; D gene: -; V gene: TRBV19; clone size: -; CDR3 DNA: TGTGCCAGTAGTATCGGTGGCAATCAGCCCCAGCATTTT; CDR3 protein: CASSIGGNQPQHF
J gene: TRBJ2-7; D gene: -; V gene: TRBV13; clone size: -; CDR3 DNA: TGTGCCAGCAGCTTAGGCCGGGGGACGAACGAGCAGTACTTC; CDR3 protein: CASSLGRGTNEQYF
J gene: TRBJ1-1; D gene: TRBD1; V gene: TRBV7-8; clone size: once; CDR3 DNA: TGTGCCAGCAGCAGGGGGCGGAACACTGAAGCTTTCTTT; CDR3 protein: CASSRGRNTEAFF
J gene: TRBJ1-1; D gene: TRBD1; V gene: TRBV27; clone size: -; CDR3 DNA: TGTGCCAGCAGTTTATTAGCAGGGGGCACTGAAGCTTTCTTT; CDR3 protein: CASSLLAGGTEAFF
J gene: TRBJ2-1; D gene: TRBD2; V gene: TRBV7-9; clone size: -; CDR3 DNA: TGTGCCAGCAGCTTATCGGGGTCACTGCGGGAGAAACGGGAGCAGTTCTTC; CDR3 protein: CASSLSGSLREKREQFF
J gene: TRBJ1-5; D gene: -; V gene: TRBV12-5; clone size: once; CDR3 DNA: TGTGCTAGTGGTTCCGGGGGGGCGAATCAGCCCCAGCATTTT; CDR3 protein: CASGSGGANQPQHF
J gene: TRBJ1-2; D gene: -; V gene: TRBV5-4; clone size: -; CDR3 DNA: TGTGCCAGCAGCCCGGTGGAGGGAGTTAACTATGGCTACACCTTC; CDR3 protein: CASSPVEGVNYGYTF
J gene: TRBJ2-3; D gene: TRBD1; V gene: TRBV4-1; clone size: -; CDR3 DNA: TGCGCCAGCAGCCAAGTGGGCAGGGGGACAGATACGCAGTATTTT; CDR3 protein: CASSQVGRGTDTQYF
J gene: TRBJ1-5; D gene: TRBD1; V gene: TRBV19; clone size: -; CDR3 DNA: TGTGCCAGTAGTACGGAGCTCTGGACAGGGGTCAATCAGCCCCAGCATTTT; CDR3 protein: CASSTELWTGVNQPQHF
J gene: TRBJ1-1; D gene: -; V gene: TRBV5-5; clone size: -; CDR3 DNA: TGTGCCAGCAGCCTATACGACACGGGAGGGACTGAAGCTTTCTTT; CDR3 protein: CASSLYDTGGTEAFF
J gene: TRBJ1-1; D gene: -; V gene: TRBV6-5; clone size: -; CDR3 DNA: TGTGCCAGCAGTCCGCTCTGGCCCAAGGAGATCGCTTTCTTT; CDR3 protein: CASSPLWPKEIAFF
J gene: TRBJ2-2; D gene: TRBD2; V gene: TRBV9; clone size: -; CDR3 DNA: TGTGCCAGCAGCGCCAGACTAGCGGGGGACACCGGGGAGCTGTTTTTT; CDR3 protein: CASSARLAGDTGELFF
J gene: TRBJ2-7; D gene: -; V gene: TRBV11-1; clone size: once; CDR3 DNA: TGTGCCAGCAGCTCAGGGGCTGGTTACGAGCAGTACTTC; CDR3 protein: CASSSGAGYEQYF
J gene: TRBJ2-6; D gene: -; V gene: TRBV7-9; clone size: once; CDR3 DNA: TGTGCCAGCAGCCTCATGGGACGGGACTCTATGACCAACGTCCTGACTTTC; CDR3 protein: CASSLMGRDSMTNVLTF
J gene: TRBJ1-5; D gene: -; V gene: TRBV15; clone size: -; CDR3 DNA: TGTGCCACCAGCAGACAGGGAGGCAGCAATCAGCCCCAGCATTTT; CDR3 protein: CATSRQGGSNQPQHF
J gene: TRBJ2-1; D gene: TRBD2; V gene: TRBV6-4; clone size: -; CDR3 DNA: TGTGCCAGCAGTATCACTAGCGGGGACAACAATGAGCAGTTCTTC; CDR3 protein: CASSITSGDNNEQFF
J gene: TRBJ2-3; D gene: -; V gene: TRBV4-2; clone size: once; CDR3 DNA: TGTGCCAGCAGCCAAGAGTTAGGAGGGGGCACAGATACGCAGTATTTT; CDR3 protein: CASSQELGGGTDTQYF
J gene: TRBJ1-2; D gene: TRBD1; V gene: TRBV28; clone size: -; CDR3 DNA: TGTGCCAGCAGTTTAATGGGACAGGTCTATGGCTACACCTTC; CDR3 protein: CASSLMGQVYGYTF
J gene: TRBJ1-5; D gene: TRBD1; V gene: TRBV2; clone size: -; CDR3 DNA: TGTGCCAGCAGTGACCCGGACAGGGGGGGGGATCAGCCCCAGCATTTT; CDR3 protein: CASSDPDRGGDQPQHF
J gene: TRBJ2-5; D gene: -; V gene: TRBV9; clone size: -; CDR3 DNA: TGTGCCAGCAGCGTGGCGGGGAGGACAGAGACCCAGTACTTC; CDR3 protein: CASSVAGRTETQYF
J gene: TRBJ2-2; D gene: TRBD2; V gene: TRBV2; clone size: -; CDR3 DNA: TGTGCCAGCAGTGAGGAGGGACTAGCGGGAGGCGGGGAGCTGTTTTTT; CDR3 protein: CASSEEGLAGGGELFF
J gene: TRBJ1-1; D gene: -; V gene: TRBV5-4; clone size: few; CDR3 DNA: TGTGCCAGCAGCACACAGGGTTCGAGCACTGAAGCTTTCTTT; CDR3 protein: CASSTQGSSTEAFF
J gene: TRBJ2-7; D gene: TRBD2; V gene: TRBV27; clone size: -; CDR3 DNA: TGTGCCAGCACCCCCCTAGCGGGAGCTTTCTACGAGCAGTACTTC; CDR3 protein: CASTPLAGAFYEQYF
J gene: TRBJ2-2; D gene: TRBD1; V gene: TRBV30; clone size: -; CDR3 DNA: TGTGCCTGGAGTTACAGGGGTGACTCCGGGGAGCTGTTTTTT; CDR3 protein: CAWSYRGDSGELFF
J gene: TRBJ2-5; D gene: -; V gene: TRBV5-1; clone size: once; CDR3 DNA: TGCGCCAGCAGTTGGGTAGGACTGCAAGAGACCCAGTACTTC; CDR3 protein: CASSWVGLQETQYF
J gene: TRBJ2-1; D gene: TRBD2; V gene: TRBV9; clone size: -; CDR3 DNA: TGTGCCAGCAGCTGGGGGGGGGATTACAATGAGCAGTTCTTC; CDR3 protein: CASSWGGDYNEQFF
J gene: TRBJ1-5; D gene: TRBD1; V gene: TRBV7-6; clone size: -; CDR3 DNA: TGTGCCAGCAGCTTGGGCCCTCCCGGGACAGGGAGCAATCAGCCCCAGCATTTT; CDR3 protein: CASSLGPPGTGSNQPQHF
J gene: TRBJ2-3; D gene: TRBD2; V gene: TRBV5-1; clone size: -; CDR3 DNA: TGCGCCAGCAGCTTAGAACCGGGACTAGCGGGGGTAGATACGCAGTATTTT; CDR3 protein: CASSLEPGLAGVDTQYF
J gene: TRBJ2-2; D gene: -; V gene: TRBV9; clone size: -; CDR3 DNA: TGTGCCAGCAGCGTAGATTGGACTGGGAACACCGGGGAGCTGTTTTTT; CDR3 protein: CASSVDWTGNTGELFF
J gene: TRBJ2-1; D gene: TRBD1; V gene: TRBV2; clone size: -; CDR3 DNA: TGTGCCAGCAGCTGGAGACAGGGGGCCTACAATGAGCAGTTCTTC; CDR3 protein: CASSWRQGAYNEQFF
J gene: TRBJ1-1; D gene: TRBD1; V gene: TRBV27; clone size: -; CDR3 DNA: TGTGCCAGCAGTTTTAAGGGGGCATGGACTGAAGCTTTCTTT; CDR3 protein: CASSFKGAWTEAFF
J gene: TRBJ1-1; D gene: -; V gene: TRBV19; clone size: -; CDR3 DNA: TGTGCCAGTAGTAGCGGCTACACTGAAGCTTTCTTT; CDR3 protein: CASSSGYTEAFF
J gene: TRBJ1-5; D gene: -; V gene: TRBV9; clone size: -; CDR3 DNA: TGTGCCAGCAGCGTTTATGGCAATCAGCCCCAGCATTTT; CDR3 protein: CASSVYGNQPQHF
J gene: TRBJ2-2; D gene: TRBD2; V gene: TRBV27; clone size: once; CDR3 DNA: TGTGCCACGGCGGGACTAGCGGGGCACACCGGGGAGCTGTTTTTT; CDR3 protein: CATAGLAGHTGELFF
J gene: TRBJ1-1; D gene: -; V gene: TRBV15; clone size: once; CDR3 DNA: TGTGCCACCAGCAGAGATCGGGGGGGGACTGAAGCTTTCTTT; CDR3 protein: CATSRDRGGTEAFF
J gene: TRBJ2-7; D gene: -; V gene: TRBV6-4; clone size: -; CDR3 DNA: TGTGCCAGCAGTGTTCGCGGGGATAGCTCCTACGAGCAGTACTTC; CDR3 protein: CASSVRGDSSYEQYF
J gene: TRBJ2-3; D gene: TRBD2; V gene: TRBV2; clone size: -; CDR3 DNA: TGTGCCAGCAGTTCCTTGGAGGCGGGGGGTGCAGATACGCAGTATTTT; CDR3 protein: CASSSLEAGGADTQYF
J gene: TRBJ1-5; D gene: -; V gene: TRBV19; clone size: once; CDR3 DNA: TGTGCCAGTAGTAGAGGGTCTGTTATCAATCAGCCCCAGCATTTT; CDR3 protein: CASSRGSVINQPQHF
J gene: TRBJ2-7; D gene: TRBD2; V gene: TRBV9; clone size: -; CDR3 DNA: TGTGCCAGCAGCGTAGCCGCTAGCGGTTCCCACGAGCAGTACTTC; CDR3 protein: CASSVAASGSHEQYF
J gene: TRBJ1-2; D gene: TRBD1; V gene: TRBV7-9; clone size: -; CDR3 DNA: TGTGCCAGCAGCTTAAGGACAGGGGTTAGCTATGGCTACACCTTC; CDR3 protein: CASSLRTGVSYGYTF
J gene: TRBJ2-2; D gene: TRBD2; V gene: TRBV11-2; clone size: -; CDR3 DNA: TGTGCCAGCAGCTCAAAAGGGGCTAGCGGGCGGAGCTTTTACCGGGAGCTGTTTTTT; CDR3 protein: CASSSKGASGRSFYRELFF
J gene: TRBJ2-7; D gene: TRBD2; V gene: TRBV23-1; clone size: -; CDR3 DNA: TGCGCCAGCAGTCAATCAATATGGGCTAGCGGGGATTACGAGCAGTACTTC; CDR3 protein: CASSQSIWASGDYEQYF
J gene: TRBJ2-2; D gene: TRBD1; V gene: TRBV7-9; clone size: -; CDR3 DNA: TGTGCCAGCATGGGACAGGGGTACACCGGGGAGCTGTTTTTT; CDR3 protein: CASMGQGYTGELFF
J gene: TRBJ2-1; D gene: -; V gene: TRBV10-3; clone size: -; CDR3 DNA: TGTGCCATCACCAGAGGCGGCTCCTACAATGAGCAGTTCTTC; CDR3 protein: CAITRGGSYNEQFF
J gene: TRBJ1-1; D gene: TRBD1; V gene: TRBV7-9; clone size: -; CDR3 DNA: TGTGCCAGCAGGGGGACAGGGTCCGAAGCTTTCTTT; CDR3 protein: CASRGTGSEAFF
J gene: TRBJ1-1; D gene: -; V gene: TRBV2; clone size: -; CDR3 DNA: TGTGCCAGCAGAACAGCCACTGAAGCTTTCTTT; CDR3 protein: CASRTATEAFF
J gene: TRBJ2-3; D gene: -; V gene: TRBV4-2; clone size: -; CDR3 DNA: TGTGCCAGCACCGATTCGGGGACTCTAGCTACAGATACGCAGTATTTT; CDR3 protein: CASTDSGTLATDTQYF
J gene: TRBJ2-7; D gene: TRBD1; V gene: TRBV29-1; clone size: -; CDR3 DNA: TGCAGCGTCGGGACAGACTACGAGCAGTACTTC; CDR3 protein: CSVGTDYEQYF
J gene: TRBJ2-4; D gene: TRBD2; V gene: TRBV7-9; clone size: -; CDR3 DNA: TGTGCCAGCAGCTACAGCGGGGCTTCCAAAAACATTCAGTACTTC; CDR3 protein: CASSYSGASKNIQYF
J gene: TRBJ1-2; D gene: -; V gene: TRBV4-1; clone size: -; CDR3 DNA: TGCGCCAGCAGCCAAGAAGGTGGGGGCGTAGGTGGCTACACCTTC; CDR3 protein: CASSQEGGGVGGYTF
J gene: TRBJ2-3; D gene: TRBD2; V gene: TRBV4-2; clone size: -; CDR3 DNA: TGTGCCAGCAGCCAGGTAGCGGGGGGTGGCACAGATACGCAGTATTTT; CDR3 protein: CASSQVAGGGTDTQYF
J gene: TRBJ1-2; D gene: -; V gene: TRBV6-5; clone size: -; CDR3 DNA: TGTGCCAGCAGTTACCAGGCGGGTCATATTTTCTACACCTTC; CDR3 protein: CASSYQAGHIFYTF
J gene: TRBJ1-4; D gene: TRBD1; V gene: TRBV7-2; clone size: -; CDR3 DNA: TGTGCCAGCAGCTTAGCCCATGGACAGGGAAAGGGGGCAACTAATGAAAAACTGTTTTTT; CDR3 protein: CASSLAHGQGKGATNEKLFF